One sample yielded the 18 T cell receptor beta chains listed below, sequenced in a study of T-cell reconstitution after alpha-beta-depleted transplantation in children. During its preparation, the TCRbeta library received unique molecular identifiers. MiXCR, run by TCRdb on the PCR reads, gives a single entry per CDR3 protein. The data contain fewer than 550,000 distinct CDR3 sequences, 11% of them singletons. The sequenced sample was PBMCs, mostly from graft donor cells, obtained 180 days after TCRalphabeta/CD19-depleted stem cell transplant. The receptors stem from a female patient aged 2-10 years who had a stem cell transplant for aplastic anemia, so the T cells may come from the graft donor.

This chain uses TRBV4-2 with TRBJ2-3; tentative D call: TRBD2 (7 bases). Germline V lookup: CDR1 LGHNA, CDR2 YNFKEQ. The CDR3 runs to 15 residues. V shed 4 bases and J shed 4 bases, with 15 bases lying between them. The CDR3 DNA sequence: TGTGCCAGCAGCCCGGGGGGCAGGGAACCAGATACGCAGTATTTT. It codes for CASSPGGREPDTQYF.

This clonotype was detected ten times or more. This sequence joins TRBV27 and TRBJ1-6; the D gene is possibly TRBD1 (6 bases). The CDR3 totals 15 residues. CDR1 and CDR2 (germline): MNHEY, SMNVEV (reference sequence). V dropped 3 bases and J dropped 10 bases, with 16 bases sitting between them. As DNA, the CDR3 is TGTGCCAGCAGTTTCAGTCGGCAGGGGTCATCACCCCTCCACTTT. It specifies CASSFSRQGSSPLHF.

The chain combines TRBV27 with TRBJ1-2; D remains unclear. The CDR3 totals 13 residues. V gave up 5 bases and J gave up 4 bases, with 11 bases separating them. Germline CDR1 MNHEY, CDR2 SMNVEV (reference sequence). This chain's CDR3 is CASSPIQTYGYTF. The CDR3 nucleotides are TGTGCCAGCAGTCCTATTCAGACCTATGGCTACACCTTC.

This clonotype was detected a few times. The chain links TRBV28 to TRBJ2-5, with 10 bases identical to TRBD2. V lost 1 base, J lost 5 bases, and 13 bases stayed unmatched. The CDR3 extends over 18 amino acids. The germline gives CDR1 MDHEN, CDR2 SYDVKM. CDR3 in DNA: TGTGCCAGCAGTTTATCCCCACCTAGCGGGAGCTTTATGGAGACCCAGTACTTC. Translation gives CASSLSPPSGSFMETQYF.

This clonotype was found a few times. The chain employs TRBV7-2 and TRBJ2-1; tentatively, D is TRBD1 or TRBD2 (7 bases each). This CDR3 contains 15 residues. V dropped 5 bases and J dropped 4 bases, with 15 bases sitting between them. The germline V gene has CDR1 SGHTA and CDR2 FQGNSA. The CDR3 nucleotides are TGTGCCAGCAGCCCGCAGGGGGGGAGGTACAATGAGCAGTTCTTC. Protein product: CASSPQGGRYNEQFF.

This clonotype came up a few times. The chain recombines TRBV6-5 with TRBJ1-5; perhaps TRBD1 as D (6 bases). Germline V gene sequence: CDR1 MNHEY, CDR2 SVGAGI. The CDR3 is made up of 14 amino acids. V lost 5 bases and J lost 4, with 12 bases in between. CDR3 DNA: TGTGCCAGCAGTCCATCGGACAGAAATCAGCCCCAGCATTTT. Translating gives CASSPSDRNQPQHF.

In its sample, this clonotype was seen a few times. This chain connects TRBV10-3 to TRBJ2-7, with 10 bases that match TRBD2. V lost 4 bases and J lost 3; bases outside the gene matches: 6. The CDR3 sequence is 15 residues long. The germline CDR1 and CDR2 sequences are ENHRY and SYGVKD. DNA of the CDR3: TGTGCCATCAGTGGGACACTAGCGGGGCTCTACGAGCAGTACGTC. Protein: CAISGTLAGLYEQYV.

The V gene is TRBV25-1, the J gene TRBJ2-5; the match to TRBD1 covers 10 bases. V trimming: 0 bases; J trimming: 4 bases; junction bases outside the gene matches: 8. In germline, CDR1 is MGHDK, CDR2 SYGVNS. The CDR3 consists of 17 residues. CDR3 sequence (DNA): TGTGCCAGCAGTGAATATACACCGGGACAGGGGCGAGAGACCCAGTACTTC. As protein: CASSEYTPGQGRETQYF.

The chain employs TRBV28 and TRBJ2-7, with 9 positions matching TRBD1. Looked up from germline, CDR1 is MDHEN and CDR2 is SYDVKM. The CDR3 has 15 amino acids. V was clipped by 3 bases and J by 2 bases; unmatched bases: 5. CDR3 DNA sequence: TGTGCCAGCAGTTTCGACAGGGGGTACACCTACGAGCAGTACTTC. Its translation is CASSFDRGYTYEQYF.

Here the CDR3 reads CASSPTGWHEQFF. As DNA, the CDR3 is TGTGCCAGCTCACCTACCGGGTGGCATGAGCAGTTCTTC. The chain is built from TRBV18 and TRBJ2-1; D gene uncertain. Germline CDR1 is KGHSH and CDR2 is LQKENI. Deletions cut 3 bases from V and 8 bases from J, with 11 bases between. This CDR3 comprises 13 residues.

The rearrangement joins TRBV20-1 to TRBJ2-2; the D gene is possibly TRBD2 (6 bases). This CDR3 contains 13 residues. Germline CDR1 is DFQATT and CDR2 is SNEGSKA (reference sequence). The CDR3 reads CSTGAANTGELFF. CDR3 coding DNA: TGCAGCACGGGAGCGGCGAACACCGGGGAGCTGTTTTTT.

This clonotype has at least ten counts. CDR3 DNA sequence: TGCGCCAGCAGCCAGCGGGGTTACAATGAGCAGTTCTTC. Amino acids: CASSQRGYNEQFF. V and J are TRBV4-3 and TRBJ2-1; TRBD2 might be the D (6 bases). Per the germline V gene, CDR1 is LGHNA and CDR2 is YSLEER. CDR3 length equals 13 residues. Trimming cost V 3 bases and J 4 bases, with 7 bases left between them.

The table lists this clonotype with many counts. The genes are TRBV3-2 and TRBJ1-6. TRBV3-2 is listed as a pseudogene. This CDR3 region has 16 residues. The CDR3 nucleotides are TGTGCCAGCAGCCGCTTGGGCTTTGCCTATAATTCACCCCTCCACTTT. Protein: CASSRLGFAYNSPLHF.

The rearrangement uses TRBV28 and TRBJ2-7, with D maybe TRBD2 (6 bases). The V gene's germline CDR1 is MDHEN and CDR2 SYDVKM. CDR3 size: 15 residues. Trimming removed 4 bases at V and 0 bases at J, with 13 bases between. CDR3 in amino acids: CASSSVGGSSYEQYF. Here the CDR3 DNA reads TGTGCCAGCAGTTCGGTAGGAGGGAGCTCCTACGAGCAGTACTTC.

J is TRBJ2-1 and V is TRBV7-2, with D unresolved. Germline V gives CDR1 SGHTA, CDR2 FQGNSA. This CDR3 comprises 14 residues. V was cut by 2 bases and J by 4 bases, with 9 bases left in between. DNA of the CDR3: TGTGCCAGCAGCTTAAACGGTGTTTACAATGAGCAGTTCTTC. Protein: CASSLNGVYNEQFF.

This clonotype was observed a handful of times. The J gene is TRBJ2-7, the V gene TRBV20-1; TRBD2 is a possible D gene (6 bases). This CDR3 comprises 13 residues. Germline V CDR1 and CDR2: DFQATT, SNEGSKA (reference sequence). V dropped 5 bases and J dropped 0 bases, with 11 bases sitting between them. The CDR3 loop is CSAGAAGSYEQYV. The CDR3 DNA is TGCAGTGCTGGGGCAGCGGGCTCCTACGAGCAGTACGTC.

This clonotype was picked up a small number of times. V gene TRBV3-1 combines with J gene TRBJ2-1; 9 bases are a match to TRBD2. This CDR3 spans 16 amino acids. V dropped 3 bases and J dropped 2; count of bases not matched to a gene: 5. CDR1 LGHDT and CDR2 YNNKEL come from the germline V gene (reference sequence). CDR3 nucleotide sequence: TGTGCCAGCAGCCAGTTTAGCGGGAGCACCTACAATGAGCAGTTCTTC. Its protein is CASSQFSGSTYNEQFF.

This chain uses TRBV3-1 with TRBJ2-7; 7 bases fit TRBD2. V lost 4 bases, J lost 4 bases, and 13 bases stayed unmatched. The CDR3 covers 16 residues. Germline CDR1 reads LGHDT; CDR2 reads YNNKEL (reference sequence). The CDR3 nucleotides read TGTGCCAGCAGCCGCGGGAAAACACAGCGGGATTACGAGCAGTACGTC. Its translation: CASSRGKTQRDYEQYV.